This is a list of T cell receptor beta chains from one sample in a study of PD-1 blockade in classical Hodgkin lymphoma. Measured with immunoSEQ multiplex PCR; TCRdb has only the in-frame clones, and not every one. The sample has some 19,000 clones, around 82% seen once; the top ten hold approximately 20%. The source material was peripheral blood mononuclear cells (PBMCs), sampled before the fourth cycle of nivolumab. The source is a human donor with classical Hodgkin lymphoma. Both conserved end residues are part of each CDR3. Fields, in order: clone size, D gene, V gene, J gene, CDR3 protein, CDR3 DNA. A D gene is named only where the DNA matches it firmly. Size tells how often a clone was seen (once, few, many) or the class of an expanded clone, and some rows leave it out.

clone_size: .; d_call: .; v_call: TRBV27; j_call: TRBJ2-5; cdr3_aa: CASSLWASFVETQYF; cdr3_nt: TGTGCCAGCAGTTTATGGGCTAGCTTCGTAGAGACCCAGTACTTC
clone_size: .; d_call: .; v_call: TRBV19; j_call: TRBJ2-5; cdr3_aa: CASSHQETQYF; cdr3_nt: TGTGCCAGTAGTCACCAAGAGACCCAGTACTTC
clone_size: .; d_call: TRBD2; v_call: TRBV19; j_call: TRBJ2-1; cdr3_aa: CASSLSGGSSYNEQFF; cdr3_nt: TGTGCCAGTAGTCTCAGCGGGGGGAGCTCCTACAATGAGCAGTTCTTC
clone_size: .; d_call: .; v_call: TRBV19; j_call: TRBJ1-6; cdr3_aa: CASRRGRGDNSPLHF; cdr3_nt: TGTGCCAGTAGGCGCGGCAGGGGAGATAATTCACCCCTCCACTTT
clone_size: .; d_call: .; v_call: TRBV29-1; j_call: TRBJ1-2; cdr3_aa: CSGWPVGAVNYGYTF; cdr3_nt: TGCAGCGGGTGGCCGGTTGGAGCAGTTAACTATGGCTACACCTTC
clone_size: few; d_call: TRBD2; v_call: TRBV7-6; j_call: TRBJ2-2; cdr3_aa: CASSPRRGDANTGELFF; cdr3_nt: TGTGCCAGCAGCCCTAGACGGGGGGATGCGAACACCGGGGAGCTGTTTTTT
clone_size: .; d_call: TRBD2; v_call: TRBV2; j_call: TRBJ2-1; cdr3_aa: CASRGTSYNEQFF; cdr3_nt: TGTGCCAGCAGGGGGACTAGCTACAATGAGCAGTTCTTC
clone_size: .; d_call: .; v_call: TRBV5-1; j_call: TRBJ1-4; cdr3_aa: CASSIGRRVSNEKLFF; cdr3_nt: TGCGCCAGCAGCATTGGGCGTCGCGTATCGAATGAAAAACTGTTTTTT
clone_size: .; d_call: .; v_call: TRBV9; j_call: TRBJ1-1; cdr3_aa: CASSVGPGAEGPEAFF; cdr3_nt: TGTGCCAGCAGCGTAGGACCGGGGGCGGAAGGGCCTGAAGCTTTCTTT
clone_size: .; d_call: .; v_call: TRBV12-5; j_call: TRBJ1-1; cdr3_aa: CASGPDYTEAFF; cdr3_nt: TGTGCTAGTGGACCGGACTACACTGAAGCTTTCTTT
clone_size: .; d_call: .; v_call: TRBV4-1; j_call: TRBJ2-7; cdr3_aa: CASSRTYPYEQYF; cdr3_nt: TGCGCCAGCAGCCGAACTTATCCCTACGAGCAGTACTTC
clone_size: once; d_call: TRBD2; v_call: TRBV7-2; j_call: TRBJ2-5; cdr3_aa: CASSHGWDYPETQYF; cdr3_nt: TGTGCCAGCAGTCACGGCTGGGACTACCCAGAGACCCAGTACTTC
clone_size: .; d_call: .; v_call: TRBV7-9; j_call: TRBJ2-7; cdr3_aa: CASSLDPYPYEQYF; cdr3_nt: TGTGCCAGCAGCTTAGACCCCTACCCCTACGAGCAGTACTTC
clone_size: .; d_call: .; v_call: TRBV9; j_call: TRBJ2-6; cdr3_aa: CASSLGGANVLTF; cdr3_nt: TGTGCCAGCAGCCTGGGCGGGGCCAACGTCCTGACTTTC
clone_size: .; d_call: TRBD2; v_call: TRBV7-2; j_call: TRBJ2-1; cdr3_aa: CASSVTSTGEQFF; cdr3_nt: TGTGCCAGCAGCGTGACTAGCACCGGTGAGCAGTTCTTC
clone_size: .; d_call: .; v_call: TRBV4-2; j_call: TRBJ1-6; cdr3_aa: CASSLQVINNSPLHF; cdr3_nt: TGTGCCAGCAGCCTACAGGTGATAAATAATTCACCCCTCCACTTT
clone_size: .; d_call: TRBD1; v_call: TRBV29-1; j_call: TRBJ1-3; cdr3_aa: CSVGEGARNTIYF; cdr3_nt: TGCAGCGTTGGTGAGGGGGCAAGAAACACCATATATTTT
clone_size: few; d_call: .; v_call: TRBV5-1; j_call: TRBJ2-2; cdr3_aa: CASSLKRDGSGELFF; cdr3_nt: TGCGCCAGCAGCTTGAAAAGGGATGGATCCGGGGAGCTGTTTTTT
clone_size: .; d_call: TRBD1; v_call: TRBV28; j_call: TRBJ2-3; cdr3_aa: CASSFSKDRASTDTQYF; cdr3_nt: TGTGCCAGCAGTTTTTCAAAAGACAGGGCAAGCACAGATACGCAGTATTTT
clone_size: .; d_call: .; v_call: TRBV6-5; j_call: TRBJ1-2; cdr3_aa: CASSYSPPGPGGYTF; cdr3_nt: TGTGCCAGCAGTTACTCTCCGCCAGGACCGGGTGGCTACACCTTC
clone_size: .; d_call: .; v_call: TRBV5-1; j_call: TRBJ2-5; cdr3_aa: CASTGGETWETQYF; cdr3_nt: TGCGCCAGCACAGGGGGGGAAACGTGGGAGACCCAGTACTTC
clone_size: .; d_call: TRBD1; v_call: TRBV5-1; j_call: TRBJ2-3; cdr3_aa: CASSLRTGYPDTQYF; cdr3_nt: TGCGCCAGCAGCTTGCGGACAGGGTACCCAGATACGCAGTATTTT
clone_size: .; d_call: .; v_call: TRBV5-4; j_call: TRBJ2-3; cdr3_aa: CASSFPGRYTDTQYF; cdr3_nt: TGTGCCAGCAGCTTTCCGGGACGGTACACAGATACGCAGTATTTT
clone_size: .; d_call: .; v_call: TRBV6-5; j_call: TRBJ1-1; cdr3_aa: CASSNTPGDTEAFF; cdr3_nt: TGTGCCAGCAGCAATACTCCAGGGGACACTGAAGCTTTCTTT
clone_size: .; d_call: .; v_call: TRBV14; j_call: TRBJ1-1; cdr3_aa: CASSQDPFGRNTEAFF; cdr3_nt: TGTGCCAGCAGCCAAGATCCATTCGGCCGGAACACTGAAGCTTTCTTT
clone_size: .; d_call: .; v_call: TRBV20-1; j_call: TRBJ1-4; cdr3_aa: CSCGSNEKLFF; cdr3_nt: TGCAGTTGCGGCAGTAATGAAAAACTGTTTTTT
clone_size: .; d_call: TRBD1; v_call: TRBV5-1; j_call: TRBJ2-5; cdr3_aa: CASSLRVGRQGSETQYF; cdr3_nt: TGCGCCAGCAGCTTGCGGGTTGGTAGACAGGGTAGCGAGACCCAGTACTTC
clone_size: once; d_call: TRBD1; v_call: TRBV5-1; j_call: TRBJ1-1; cdr3_aa: CASSPDRGRIPGTEAFF; cdr3_nt: TGCGCCAGCAGCCCGGACAGGGGGCGCATTCCGGGCACTGAAGCTTTCTTT
clone_size: few; d_call: .; v_call: TRBV2; j_call: TRBJ1-1; cdr3_aa: CASSETYPAFF; cdr3_nt: TGTGCCAGCAGTGAGACGTATCCGGCTTTCTTT
clone_size: .; d_call: TRBD2; v_call: TRBV27; j_call: TRBJ2-1; cdr3_aa: CASSLAGGYNEQFF; cdr3_nt: TGTGCCAGCAGTTTGGCGGGGGGTTACAATGAGCAGTTCTTC
clone_size: .; d_call: .; v_call: TRBV6-1; j_call: TRBJ1-1; cdr3_aa: CASSEDGAMNTEAFF; cdr3_nt: TGTGCCAGCAGCGAGGACGGAGCCATGAACACTGAAGCTTTCTTT
clone_size: .; d_call: .; v_call: TRBV19; j_call: TRBJ1-2; cdr3_aa: CASTIGGYGYTF; cdr3_nt: TGTGCCAGTACTATAGGGGGCTATGGCTACACCTTC
clone_size: .; d_call: .; v_call: TRBV27; j_call: TRBJ2-3; cdr3_aa: CASSWTDSFTDTQYF; cdr3_nt: TGTGCCAGCAGTTGGACGGATTCTTTCACAGATACGCAGTATTTT
clone_size: .; d_call: .; v_call: TRBV29-1; j_call: TRBJ1-2; cdr3_aa: CSVEDSAGNYGYTF; cdr3_nt: TGCAGCGTTGAAGATTCTGCAGGGAACTATGGCTACACCTTC
clone_size: once; d_call: .; v_call: TRBV14; j_call: TRBJ2-1; cdr3_aa: CASSQSGFYEQFF; cdr3_nt: TGTGCCAGCAGCCAATCGGGATTCTATGAGCAGTTCTTC
clone_size: .; d_call: .; v_call: TRBV5-1; j_call: TRBJ1-1; cdr3_aa: CASSLVPGMNTEAFF; cdr3_nt: TGCGCCAGCAGCTTGGTACCAGGGATGAACACTGAAGCTTTCTTT
clone_size: .; d_call: .; v_call: TRBV19; j_call: TRBJ1-2; cdr3_aa: CASSRLQGTRTNYGYTF; cdr3_nt: TGTGCCAGTAGTCGCCTACAGGGAACGAGAACTAACTATGGCTACACCTTC
clone_size: .; d_call: .; v_call: TRBV27; j_call: TRBJ2-2; cdr3_aa: CASSLSLGGGELFF; cdr3_nt: TGTGCCAGCAGTTTATCGCTCGGGGGCGGGGAGCTGTTTTTT
clone_size: .; d_call: TRBD1; v_call: TRBV7-8; j_call: TRBJ1-1; cdr3_aa: CASSLSMMTGIPEAFF; cdr3_nt: TGTGCCAGCAGCTTATCTATGATGACAGGGATCCCTGAAGCTTTCTTT
clone_size: once; d_call: TRBD1; v_call: TRBV11-2; j_call: TRBJ2-6; cdr3_aa: CASMGRGLFGANVLTF; cdr3_nt: TGTGCCAGCATGGGCAGGGGGTTATTCGGGGCCAACGTCCTGACTTTC
clone_size: .; d_call: TRBD2; v_call: TRBV19; j_call: TRBJ2-5; cdr3_aa: CASKSGDRETRYF; cdr3_nt: TGTGCCAGCAAAAGCGGGGACCGGGAGACCCGGTACTTC
clone_size: .; d_call: .; v_call: TRBV27; j_call: TRBJ1-4; cdr3_aa: CANSLVLGGSKLFF; cdr3_nt: TGTGCCAACAGTCTAGTGTTGGGGGGGTCCAAACTGTTTTTT
clone_size: .; d_call: .; v_call: TRBV7-9; j_call: TRBJ2-4; cdr3_aa: CASSLEGNSAEAKNIQYF; cdr3_nt: TGTGCCAGCAGCTTAGAGGGGAATTCAGCTGAAGCCAAAAACATTCAGTACTTC
clone_size: .; d_call: TRBD1; v_call: TRBV5-4; j_call: TRBJ2-3; cdr3_aa: CASSLYDRVGADTQYF; cdr3_nt: TGTGCCAGCAGCTTGTATGACAGGGTTGGTGCAGATACGCAGTATTTT
clone_size: .; d_call: TRBD1; v_call: TRBV5-1; j_call: TRBJ1-2; cdr3_aa: CASSLGQGVGVYGYTF; cdr3_nt: TGCGCCAGCAGTCTTGGACAGGGGGTGGGAGTCTATGGCTACACCTTC
clone_size: .; d_call: .; v_call: TRBV27; j_call: TRBJ2-1; cdr3_aa: CASSLFSLRGLGYNEQFF; cdr3_nt: TGTGCCAGCAGTTTATTTAGCCTCCGGGGGCTGGGGTACAATGAGCAGTTCTTC
clone_size: .; d_call: .; v_call: TRBV9; j_call: TRBJ2-1; cdr3_aa: CASSVMAGIYNEQFF; cdr3_nt: TGTGCCAGCAGCGTAATGGCGGGAATCTACAATGAGCAGTTCTTC
clone_size: .; d_call: .; v_call: TRBV12-5; j_call: TRBJ2-1; cdr3_aa: CASGPLLGSMSYNEQFF; cdr3_nt: TGTGCTAGTGGTCCGCTCCTCGGGAGTATGTCCTACAATGAGCAGTTCTTC
clone_size: .; d_call: TRBD1; v_call: TRBV9; j_call: TRBJ1-6; cdr3_aa: CASSVDPITGGPNSPLHF; cdr3_nt: TGTGCCAGCAGCGTCGACCCAATAACAGGGGGACCCAATTCACCCCTCCACTTT
clone_size: .; d_call: .; v_call: TRBV7-2; j_call: TRBJ1-2; cdr3_aa: CASSLVGRQILTNYGYTF; cdr3_nt: TGTGCCAGCAGCTTAGTGGGCCGCCAGATACTGACTAACTATGGCTACACCTTC
clone_size: .; d_call: .; v_call: TRBV7-9; j_call: TRBJ2-3; cdr3_aa: CASSLADLTSTDTQYF; cdr3_nt: TGTGCCAGCAGCTTAGCGGACCTTACTAGCACAGATACGCAGTATTTT
clone_size: .; d_call: .; v_call: TRBV29-1; j_call: TRBJ1-2; cdr3_aa: CSVFTYGYTF; cdr3_nt: TGCAGCGTTTTTACCTATGGCTACACCTTC
clone_size: few; d_call: .; v_call: TRBV2; j_call: TRBJ1-1; cdr3_aa: CASSIQGNTEAFF; cdr3_nt: TGTGCCAGCAGTATTCAGGGAAACACTGAAGCTTTCTTT
clone_size: .; d_call: TRBD2; v_call: TRBV2; j_call: TRBJ2-1; cdr3_aa: CASSSSGYSEQFF; cdr3_nt: TGTGCCAGCAGTTCTAGCGGGTACAGTGAGCAGTTCTTC
clone_size: once; d_call: .; v_call: TRBV7-8; j_call: TRBJ1-6; cdr3_aa: CASSLPRGHPYNSPLHF; cdr3_nt: TGTGCCAGCAGCCTGCCAAGGGGACACCCCTATAATTCACCCCTCCACTTT
clone_size: few; d_call: .; v_call: TRBV2; j_call: TRBJ2-2; cdr3_aa: CASSTDGNTGELFF; cdr3_nt: TGTGCCAGCAGCACGGACGGGAACACCGGGGAGCTGTTTTTT